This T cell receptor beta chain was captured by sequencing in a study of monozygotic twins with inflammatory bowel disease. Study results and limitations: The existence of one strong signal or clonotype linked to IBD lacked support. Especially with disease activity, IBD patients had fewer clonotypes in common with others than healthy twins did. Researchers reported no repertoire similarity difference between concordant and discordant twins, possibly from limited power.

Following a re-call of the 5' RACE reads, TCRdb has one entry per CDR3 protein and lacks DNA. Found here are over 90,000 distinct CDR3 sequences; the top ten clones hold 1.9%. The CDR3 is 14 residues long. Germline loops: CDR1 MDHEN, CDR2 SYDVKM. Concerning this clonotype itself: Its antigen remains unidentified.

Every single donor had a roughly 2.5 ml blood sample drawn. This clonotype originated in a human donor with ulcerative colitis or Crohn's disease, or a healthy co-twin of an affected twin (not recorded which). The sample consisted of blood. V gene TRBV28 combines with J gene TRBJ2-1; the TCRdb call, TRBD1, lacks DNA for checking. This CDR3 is CASSRRVGDNEQFF. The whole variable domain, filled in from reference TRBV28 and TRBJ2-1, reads DVKVTQSSRYLVKRTGEKVFLECVQDMDHENMFWYRQDPGLGLRLIYFSYDVKMKEKGDIPEGYSVSREKKERFSLILESASTNQTSMYLCASSRRVGDNEQFFGPGTRLTVL.